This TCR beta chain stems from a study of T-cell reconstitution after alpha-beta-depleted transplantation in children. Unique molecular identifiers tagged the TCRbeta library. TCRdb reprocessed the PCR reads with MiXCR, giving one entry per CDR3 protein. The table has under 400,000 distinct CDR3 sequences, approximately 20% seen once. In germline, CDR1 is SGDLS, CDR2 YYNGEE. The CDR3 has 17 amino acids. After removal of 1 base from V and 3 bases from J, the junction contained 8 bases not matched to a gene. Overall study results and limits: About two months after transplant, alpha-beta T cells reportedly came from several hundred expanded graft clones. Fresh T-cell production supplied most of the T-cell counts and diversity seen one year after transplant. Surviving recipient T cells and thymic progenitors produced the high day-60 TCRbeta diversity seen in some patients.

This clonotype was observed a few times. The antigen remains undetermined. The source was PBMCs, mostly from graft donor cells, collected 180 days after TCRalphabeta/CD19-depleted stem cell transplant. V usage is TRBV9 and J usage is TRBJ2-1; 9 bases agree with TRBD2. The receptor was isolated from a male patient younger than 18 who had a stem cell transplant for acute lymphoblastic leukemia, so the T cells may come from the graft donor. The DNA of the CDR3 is TGTGCCAGCAGCGTAACTTTAGCGGGAGTAGGCTACAATGAGCAGTTCTTC. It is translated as CASSVTLAGVGYNEQFF.